This TCR beta chain was recorded in a study of blood T cell repertoires in COVID-19. The wider study: The study drew acute and convalescent COVID-19 samples from the United States, Italy and Spain. The cDNA or gDNA used as material had been derived from T cells, B-cell-depleted T cells, or PBMCs.

Some clones are missing from TCRdb's copy, which holds only in-frame ones; the method was immunoSEQ multiplex PCR. There are 350,000 to 450,000 clones in the sample; approximately 89% occur only once, and about 0.83% lies in the top ten. CDR3 size: 16 residues. With 8 bases clipped from V and 0 bases from J, the junction kept 10 bases outside the gene matches. Germline lookup yields CDR1 PRHDT and CDR2 FYEKMQ (reference sequence). The study drew participants aged about 18 to 89 years from some 24 US areas. Sequencing used PBMCs or T cells enriched from blood (not recorded which). The receptor comes from a middle-aged woman who had been exposed to COVID-19. The chain combines TRBV13 with TRBJ2-7; 10 nucleotides agree with TRBD2. CDR3 bases: TGTGCCAGCGTCCGACGAGCGGGGGGGATCTCCTACGAGCAGTACTTC. This gives the protein CASVRRAGGISYEQYF.